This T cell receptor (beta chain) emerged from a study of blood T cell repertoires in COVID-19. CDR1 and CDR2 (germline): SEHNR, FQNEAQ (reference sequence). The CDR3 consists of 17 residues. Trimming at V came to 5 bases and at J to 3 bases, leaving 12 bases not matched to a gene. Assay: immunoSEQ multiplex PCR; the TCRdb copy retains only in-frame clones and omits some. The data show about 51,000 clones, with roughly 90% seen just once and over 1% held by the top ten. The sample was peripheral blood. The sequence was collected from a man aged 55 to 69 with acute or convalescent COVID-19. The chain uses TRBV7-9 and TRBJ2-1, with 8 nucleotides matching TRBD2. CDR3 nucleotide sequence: TGTGCCAGCAGCCCTCAGCGGGGACTAGAGTTCTACAATGAGCAGTTCTTC. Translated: CASSPQRGLEFYNEQFF.